The 4 T cell receptor beta chains below were found in one sample sequenced in a study of tumor and adjacent non-tumor tissue in lung cancer. RNA was extracted from bulk tissue without any cell sorting. This non-tumor lung sample came from over 3 cm beyond the tumor edge. TCRbeta libraries were built with three rounds of nested PCR, modified from ARM-PCR. TCRdb called the multiplex PCR reads again in MiXCR, with one record for every CDR3 protein. The repertoire includes approximately 100,000 distinct CDR3 sequences, 60% to 80% of them detected once, and around a fifth sits in the top ten. The sequenced sample was distant non-tumor lung tissue. Every receptor here comes from a man aged 55 to 70 with non-small cell lung cancer.

This clonotype occurred once. The V and J genes are TRBV29-1 and TRBJ2-7; 10 bases are a match to TRBD2. In germline, CDR1 is SQVTM, CDR2 ANQGSEA. This CDR3 contains 12 residues. After removal of 4 bases from V and 5 bases from J, the junction contained 2 bases not matched to a gene. CDR3 loop: CSVVLAGNEQYF. The CDR3 coding sequence is TGCAGCGTTGTACTAGCGGGAAACGAGCAGTACTTC.

The V and J genes are TRBV4-1 and TRBJ2-1; D may correspond to TRBD1 or TRBD2 (5 bases each). V was clipped by 2 bases and J by 13 bases, with 24 bases between them. Germline loops: CDR1 MGHRA, CDR2 YSYEKL. The CDR3 spans 16 residues. For the CDR3, the DNA is TGCGCCAGCAGCCAACCGGGACCTCGGGGCTACAGTGAACAGTTCTTC. Amino acid sequence: CASSQPGPRGYSEQFF.

The CDR3 is CASNLKWGSLNEQFF. The CDR3 DNA reads as TGTGCCAGCAATCTAAAATGGGGCAGCCTCAATGAGCAGTTCTTC. The chain is built from TRBV12-3 or TRBV12-4 and TRBJ2-1; tentatively, D is TRBD1 (5 bases). There are 15 residues in the CDR3. V was cut by 7 bases and J by 6 bases, with 19 bases left in between.

For this clonotype: Since a much larger clone is just one base distant, this may be a read error. This chain links TRBV5-5 with TRBJ2-5; 11 bases are a match to TRBD2. J gave up 1 base and V 2 bases, and 22 bases lay outside the gene matches. This CDR3 is 22 amino acids long. The germline V gene encodes CDR1 SGHKS and CDR2 YYEKEE (reference sequence). This CDR3 is CASSFKTGGFLAGGTTQETQYF. As DNA, the CDR3 is TGTGCCAGCAGCTTCAAAACAGGGGGATTCCTAGCGGGAGGCACGACCCAAGAGACCCAGTACTTC. The variable domain in full, with the rest retrieved from reference TRBV5-5 and TRBJ2-5, is DAGVTQSPTHLIKTRGQQVTLRCSPISGHKSVSWYQQVLGQGPQFIFQYYEKEERGRGNFPDRFSARQFPNYSSELNVNALLLGDSALYLCASSFKTGGFLAGGTTQETQYFGPGTRLLVL.